One sample yielded the 8 T cell receptor beta chains listed below, sequenced in a study of T cell changes during pregnancy in multiple sclerosis. Some clones are missing from TCRdb's copy, which holds only in-frame ones; the method was immunoSEQ multiplex PCR. Altogether roughly 57,000 clones are present, roughly nine tenths being singletons, with the ten largest covering 2.5% to 3.5%. Sample: CD8+ T cells from peripheral blood mononuclear cells, taken before pregnancy. The source of these receptors is a female donor with multiple sclerosis, enrolled in a pregnancy study.

This clone has only one observation. This chain uses TRBV14 with TRBJ1-6, with TRBD1 identical over 8 bases. CDR3 length: 16 amino acids. Germline loops: CDR1 SGHDN, CDR2 FVKESK. The trim removed 4 bases at V and 9 bases at J, leaving 11 bases unmatched. The CDR3 DNA sequence: TGTGCCAGCAGCCGACCTATGACAGGGGTAGTTTCACCCCTCCACTTT. This gives the protein CASSRPMTGVVSPLHF.

The chain recombines TRBV5-8 with TRBJ2-7; TRBD1 agrees at 8 bases. V was pared by 3 bases and J by 6 bases, with 11 bases of the junction left unmatched. The CDR3 length is 15 residues. CDR1 and CDR2 from the germline V gene are SGHTS and YDEGEE. The CDR3 sequence is CASSSGQGRWREQYF. CDR3 coding DNA: TGTGCCAGCAGCTCCGGACAGGGACGTTGGCGCGAGCAGTACTTC.

The chain links TRBV13 to TRBJ2-7; 7 bases align to TRBD1. Germline lookup yields CDR1 PRHDT and CDR2 FYEKMQ (reference sequence). The V segment lost 5 bases and the J segment 0 bases; nucleotides outside the gene matches: 13. The CDR3 loop spans 17 amino acids. CDR3: CASSLVGRTGDSYEQYF. The CDR3 DNA reads TGTGCCAGCAGCCTCGTTGGTAGAACAGGGGACTCCTACGAGCAGTACTTC.

V and J are TRBV6-5 and TRBJ1-1; D is possibly TRBD1 (5 bases). The CDR3 has 15 amino acids. The V end was cut by 6 bases, the J end by 1 base, with 15 bases between. Germline CDR1 MNHEY, CDR2 SVGAGI. This chain's CDR3 is CASRFRGLTNTEAFF. The CDR3 bases are TGTGCCAGCAGGTTTAGGGGCCTAACGAACACTGAAGCTTTCTTT.

By its share, this clone is medium-sized. The V gene is TRBV12-2, the J gene TRBJ1-2; the table assigns TRBD1, which was not confirmed against the DNA. TRBV12-2 constitutes a pseudogene. This CDR3 has 17 residues. CDR3 loop: CASRLAVGDRAMNGYTF. As DNA, the CDR3 is TGTGCAAGTCGCTTAGCGGTAGGGGATCGTGCGATGAATGGCTACACCTTC.

This clone has a single count. This chain links TRBV4-1 with TRBJ1-2; TRBD1 matches 8 bases. Germline V lookup: CDR1 MGHRA, CDR2 YSYEKL. The V gene end was trimmed by 0 bases and the J gene end by 4 bases; junction bases not matched to a gene: 1. The length of the CDR3 is 14 residues. The CDR3 loop reads CASSQEDRGYGYTF. CDR3 bases: TGCGCCAGCAGCCAAGAAGACAGGGGCTATGGCTACACCTTC.

The V gene is TRBV7-2, the J gene TRBJ1-1; D is uncertain. Trimming took off 4 bases at V and 7 bases at J, with 4 bases between the two ends. The CDR3 loop spans 10 amino acids. CDR1 SGHTA and CDR2 FQGNSA come from the germline V gene. CDR3 sequence (DNA): TGTGCCAGCAGCTATAATGAAGCTTTCTTT. Its translation is CASSYNEAFF.

The chain uses TRBV4-3 and TRBJ2-1, with 9 positions matching TRBD2. The V and J ends lost 3 bases and 3 bases, in that order; junction bases with no gene match: 3. The V gene's germline CDR1 is LGHNA and CDR2 YSLEER. The CDR3 consists of 15 residues. CDR3 in amino acids: CASSQLAGVYNEQFF. The CDR3 DNA reads TGCGCCAGCAGCCAGTTAGCGGGGGTCTACAATGAGCAGTTCTTC.